This is a list of T cell receptor beta chains from one sample in a study of T cell repertoires in ileal Crohn's disease. The data were produced by immunoSEQ multiplex PCR, yet TCRdb's version contains in-frame clones alone and is incomplete. In the table there are nearly 7,500 clones, approximately 74% of which are singletons. Sequencing was carried out using ileal tissue. These TCRs come from an adult with Crohn's disease. CDR3s include the opening cysteine and the closing phenylalanine or tryptophan.

v_call: TRBV11-2; j_call: TRBJ1-4; cdr3_aa: CASSFRGPGGAEKLFF
v_call: TRBV13; j_call: TRBJ2-7; cdr3_aa: CASSLARTGLSYEQYF
v_call: TRBV5-4; j_call: TRBJ2-1; cdr3_aa: CASSFPLGGSSYNEQFF
v_call: TRBV5-6; j_call: TRBJ2-7; cdr3_aa: CASSPPGYRGEQYF
v_call: TRBV6-5; j_call: TRBJ1-6; cdr3_aa: CASSPVAYHSPLHF
v_call: TRBV18; j_call: TRBJ2-6; cdr3_aa: CASSSSAGGANVLTF
v_call: TRBV10-3; j_call: TRBJ2-6; cdr3_aa: CAISESGKTGANVLTF
v_call: TRBV30; j_call: TRBJ2-1; cdr3_aa: CAWSVARSAGGDEQFF
v_call: TRBV30; j_call: TRBJ1-6; cdr3_aa: CAWSDGGRDSPLHF
v_call: TRBV27; j_call: TRBJ1-4; cdr3_aa: CASSLTQGADGKLFF
v_call: TRBV7-2; j_call: TRBJ2-7; cdr3_aa: CASSLTGGYEQYF
v_call: TRBV5-1; j_call: TRBJ2-5; cdr3_aa: CASSTGQGVETQYF
v_call: TRBV6-4; j_call: -; cdr3_aa: CANPSSYEQYF
v_call: TRBV28; j_call: TRBJ1-1; cdr3_aa: CASSLGTGGLPEAFF
v_call: TRBV30; j_call: TRBJ2-5; cdr3_aa: CAWRGGGGWETQYF
v_call: TRBV2; j_call: TRBJ2-7; cdr3_aa: CASGEARGREQYF
v_call: TRBV11-1; j_call: TRBJ2-1; cdr3_aa: CASSLTTGRVINEQFF
v_call: TRBV15; j_call: TRBJ1-2; cdr3_aa: CATSTGTAYGYTF
v_call: TRBV7-6; j_call: TRBJ2-5; cdr3_aa: CASSPQPPGNQETQYF
v_call: TRBV7-2; j_call: TRBJ2-2; cdr3_aa: CASSPYAVRVTGELFF
v_call: TRBV6-5; j_call: TRBJ2-6; cdr3_aa: CASSWGLSSGANVLTF
v_call: TRBV27; j_call: TRBJ2-3; cdr3_aa: CASSFAGLGADTQYF
v_call: TRBV18; j_call: TRBJ2-7; cdr3_aa: CASSPPSLPEQYF
v_call: TRBV5-8; j_call: TRBJ1-3; cdr3_aa: CASSPYSYSGNTIYF
v_call: TRBV2; j_call: TRBJ1-2; cdr3_aa: CASSSGQGRGYGYTF
v_call: TRBV4-2; j_call: TRBJ2-7; cdr3_aa: CASSQTGTLPYEQYF
v_call: TRBV7-2; j_call: TRBJ1-2; cdr3_aa: CASSLGSNGYTF
v_call: TRBV11-2; j_call: TRBJ2-7; cdr3_aa: CASSLVNPYEQYF
v_call: TRBV6-6; j_call: TRBJ2-5; cdr3_aa: CASSSTRGGDKETQYF
v_call: TRBV5-4; j_call: TRBJ2-1; cdr3_aa: CASSLTVYNEQFF
v_call: TRBV5-6; j_call: TRBJ2-7; cdr3_aa: CASSLGQGGYEQYF
v_call: TRBV9; j_call: TRBJ2-1; cdr3_aa: CASSGLLGINEQFF
v_call: TRBV12-1; j_call: TRBJ2-5; cdr3_aa: CASSLQGGGETQYF
v_call: TRBV18; j_call: TRBJ2-3; cdr3_aa: CASSLGTATDTQYF
v_call: TRBV30; j_call: TRBJ1-4; cdr3_aa: CAWSTSRTGFREKLFF
v_call: TRBV6-5; j_call: TRBJ1-2; cdr3_aa: CASSATGEPPYGYTF
v_call: TRBV5-1; j_call: TRBJ1-2; cdr3_aa: CASSLLGAAYGYTF
v_call: TRBV28; j_call: TRBJ2-5; cdr3_aa: CASSRDWTSGGQETQYF
v_call: TRBV7-3; j_call: TRBJ1-5; cdr3_aa: CASSRYQHF
v_call: TRBV5-1; j_call: TRBJ2-1; cdr3_aa: CASSFTSGGGIEQFF
v_call: TRBV27; j_call: TRBJ2-5; cdr3_aa: CASSSRTGLKTQYF
v_call: TRBV2; j_call: TRBJ2-1; cdr3_aa: CASTSGGDTSEQFF
v_call: TRBV11-1; j_call: TRBJ2-2; cdr3_aa: CASSTDRGRAGELFF
v_call: TRBV27; j_call: TRBJ2-1; cdr3_aa: CASRTSGANEQFF
v_call: TRBV7-2; j_call: TRBJ2-5; cdr3_aa: CASSLGGGGETQYF
v_call: TRBV10-3; j_call: TRBJ2-7; cdr3_aa: CAISEAGISYEQYF
v_call: TRBV5-1; j_call: TRBJ2-4; cdr3_aa: CASSEGVAKNIQYF
v_call: TRBV7-7; j_call: TRBJ2-5; cdr3_aa: CASTSPVDRIQETQYF
v_call: TRBV6-6; j_call: TRBJ1-1; cdr3_aa: CASSYSRPGATEAFF
v_call: TRBV6-5; j_call: TRBJ1-5; cdr3_aa: CASGQASNQPQHF
v_call: TRBV19; j_call: TRBJ1-2; cdr3_aa: CASSSGGPTSYGYTF
v_call: TRBV9; j_call: TRBJ2-2; cdr3_aa: CASSPRVTGELFF
v_call: TRBV10-2; j_call: TRBJ2-2; cdr3_aa: CASSVSGWPGELFF
v_call: TRBV5-1; j_call: TRBJ1-2; cdr3_aa: CASSLGGPDYGYTF
v_call: TRBV7-9; j_call: TRBJ2-5; cdr3_aa: CASSRTGLGTQYF
v_call: TRBV11-3; j_call: TRBJ1-2; cdr3_aa: CASSRQGAVGYTF
v_call: TRBV7-9; j_call: TRBJ1-1; cdr3_aa: CASSLGGDREAFF